The entry below describes one T cell receptor beta chain. Its cognate antigen has yet to be identified. Qualities for individual bases were not recorded, and no much larger clone is one base off. Including cysteine and phenylalanine, the CDR3 has 15 amino acids. Only the CDR3 part of the read is kept: 45 bases, read in frame from the first base. The germline V gene specifies SQVTM as CDR1 and ANQGSEA as CDR2. V lost 3 bases and J lost 1 base; the stretch between them is 16 bases long. This entry comes from a study of breast tumors, draining lymph nodes, adjacent tissues (dated by TCRdb to the mid-2010s). Looking at the study overall: The study compared TCR beta repertoires across tumor, adjacent nontumor tissue and axillary lymph nodes from breast cancer patients. In human breast cancer, the study set out to evaluate how tumor, surrounding tissue and draining lymph node repertoires relate to one another and whether T cells may move between these sites.

This sample was sequenced with an Illumina HiSeq 2000. Multiplex PCR amplification was used to generate the TCR beta chain libraries. High-throughput sequencing was used to analyze the amplified TCR beta chain products. The public reads were quality trimmed at Q25 with fastp and then assembled into clones with MiXCR by TCRdb, keeping productive beta chains. Entries are consolidated by CDR3 protein sequence, retaining the most common genes and DNA. The sample profile shows fewer than 15,000 distinct CDR3 sequences; 62% of them were found once. The ten largest clonotypes hold 45% to 55% of the sample. Study-wide findings and limitations: The study presented the conclusion that tumor T cells originate in lymph nodes as consistent with a hypothesis, not as something directly demonstrated. Tumor and nontumor tissue repertoires were significantly more similar in luminal-like than in basal-like breast cancer. Tumors showed preferential V and J gene usage, and their T-cell repertoire diversity fell below that of lymph nodes yet above that of nontumor tissue. The data were judged consistent with most tumor T cells deriving from the lymph node and then expanding within tumor tissue.

Adjacent samples consisted of nontumor breast tissue surrounding the tumor. Recombination joined TRBV29-1 with TRBJ2-7; a tentative D match to TRBD1 spans 6 bases. The sequencing input was tumor-adjacent breast tissue. The sequence came from a female donor with breast cancer. Some clones in this sample may be carry-over from other donors' samples. The nucleotides read TGCAGCGTTGACAGGGGCGACACCTCATCCTACGAGCAGTACTTC. Its coded protein is CSVDRGDTSSYEQYF.